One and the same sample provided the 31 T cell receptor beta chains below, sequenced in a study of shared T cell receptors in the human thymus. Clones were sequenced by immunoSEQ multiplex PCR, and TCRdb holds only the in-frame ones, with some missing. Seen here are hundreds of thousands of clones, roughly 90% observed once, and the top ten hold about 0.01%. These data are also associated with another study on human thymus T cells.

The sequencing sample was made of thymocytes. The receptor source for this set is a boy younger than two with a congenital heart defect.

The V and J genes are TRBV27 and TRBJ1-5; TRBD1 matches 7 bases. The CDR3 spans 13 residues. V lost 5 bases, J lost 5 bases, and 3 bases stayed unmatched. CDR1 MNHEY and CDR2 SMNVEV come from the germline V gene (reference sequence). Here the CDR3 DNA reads TGTGCCAGCAGTAGGAGGGGGCATCAGCCCCAGCATTTT. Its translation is CASSRRGHQPQHF.

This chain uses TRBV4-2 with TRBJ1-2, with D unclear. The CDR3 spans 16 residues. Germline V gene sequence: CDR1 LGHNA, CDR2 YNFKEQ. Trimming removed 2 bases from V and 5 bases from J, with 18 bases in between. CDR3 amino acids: CASSQNPQSALYGYTF. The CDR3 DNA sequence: TGTGCCAGCAGCCAAAACCCACAGTCCGCACTTTATGGCTACACCTTC.

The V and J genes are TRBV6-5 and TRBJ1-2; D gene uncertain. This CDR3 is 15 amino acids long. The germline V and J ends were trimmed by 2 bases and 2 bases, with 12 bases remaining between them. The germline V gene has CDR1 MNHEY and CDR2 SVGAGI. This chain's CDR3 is CASSYGESPNYGYTF. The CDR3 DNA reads TGTGCCAGCAGTTACGGGGAGTCGCCAAACTATGGCTACACCTTC.

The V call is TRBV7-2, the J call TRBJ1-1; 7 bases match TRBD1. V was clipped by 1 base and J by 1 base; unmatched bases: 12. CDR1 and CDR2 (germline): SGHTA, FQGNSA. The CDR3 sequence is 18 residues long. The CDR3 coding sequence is TGTGCCAGCAGCTTAGTAAGCGGAGAACAGGGGCCGAACACTGAAGCTTTCTTT. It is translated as CASSLVSGEQGPNTEAFF.

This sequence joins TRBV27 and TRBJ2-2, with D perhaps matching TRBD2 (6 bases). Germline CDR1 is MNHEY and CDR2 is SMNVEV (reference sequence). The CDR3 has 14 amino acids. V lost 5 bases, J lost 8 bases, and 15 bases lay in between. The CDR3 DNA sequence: TGTGCCAGCAGTCAACTTAGCGGAACAGGGGAGCTGTTTTTT. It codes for CASSQLSGTGELFF.

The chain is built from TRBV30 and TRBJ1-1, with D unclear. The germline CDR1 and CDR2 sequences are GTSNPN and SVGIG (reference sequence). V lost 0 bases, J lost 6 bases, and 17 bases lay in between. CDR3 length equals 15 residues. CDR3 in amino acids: CAWSVPWSLSAEAFF. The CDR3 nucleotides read TGTGCCTGGAGTGTACCATGGAGCCTCTCCGCTGAAGCTTTCTTT.

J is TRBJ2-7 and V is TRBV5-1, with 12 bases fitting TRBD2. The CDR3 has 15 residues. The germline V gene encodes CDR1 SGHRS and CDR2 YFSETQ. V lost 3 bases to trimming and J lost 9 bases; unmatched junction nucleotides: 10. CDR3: CASSSGLAGPFGQYF. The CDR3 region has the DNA TGCGCCAGCAGCTCGGGACTAGCGGGCCCTTTCGGGCAGTACTTC.

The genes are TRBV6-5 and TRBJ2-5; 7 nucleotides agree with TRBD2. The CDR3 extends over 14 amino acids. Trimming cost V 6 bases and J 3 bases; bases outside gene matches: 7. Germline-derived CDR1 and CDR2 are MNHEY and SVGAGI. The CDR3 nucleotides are TGTGCCAGCAGATCGGGACTAACGAAAGAGACCCAGTACTTC. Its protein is CASRSGLTKETQYF.

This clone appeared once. The CDR3 protein is CASSRPAGENEQYF. Written as DNA, the CDR3 is TGTGCCAGCAGCCGCCCGGCGGGGGAGAACGAGCAGTACTTC. The gene calls are TRBV5-4 and TRBJ2-7; 7 positions match TRBD2. CDR3 length equals 14 residues. Germline CDR1 is SGHNT and CDR2 is YYREEE (reference sequence). The V gene end was trimmed by 4 bases and the J gene end by 5 bases; junction bases not matched to a gene: 9.

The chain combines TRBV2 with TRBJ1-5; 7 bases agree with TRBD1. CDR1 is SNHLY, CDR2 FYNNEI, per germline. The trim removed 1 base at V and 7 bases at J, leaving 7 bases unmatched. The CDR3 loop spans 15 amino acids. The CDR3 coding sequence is TGTGCCAGCAGTGAAGACAGGGGCGGTGGCCAGCCCCAGCATTTT. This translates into CASSEDRGGGQPQHF.

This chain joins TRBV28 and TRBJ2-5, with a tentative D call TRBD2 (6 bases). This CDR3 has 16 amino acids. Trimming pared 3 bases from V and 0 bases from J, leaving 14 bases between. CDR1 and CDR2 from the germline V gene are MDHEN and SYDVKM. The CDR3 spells CASSFLEGRYQETQYF. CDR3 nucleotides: TGTGCCAGCAGTTTTCTGGAGGGAAGGTACCAAGAGACCCAGTACTTC.

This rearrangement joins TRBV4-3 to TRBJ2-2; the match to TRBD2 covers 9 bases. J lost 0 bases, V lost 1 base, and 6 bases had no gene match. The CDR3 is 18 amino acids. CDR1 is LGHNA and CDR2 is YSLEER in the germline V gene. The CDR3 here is CASSQGTSGPSNTGELFF. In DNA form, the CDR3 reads TGCGCCAGCAGCCAAGGAACTAGCGGGCCATCGAACACCGGGGAGCTGTTTTTT.

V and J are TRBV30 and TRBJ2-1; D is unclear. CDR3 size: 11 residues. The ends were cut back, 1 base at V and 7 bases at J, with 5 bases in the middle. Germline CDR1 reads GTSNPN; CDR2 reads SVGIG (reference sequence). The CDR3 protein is CAWSAVNEQFF. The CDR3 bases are TGTGCCTGGAGTGCGGTTAATGAGCAGTTCTTC.

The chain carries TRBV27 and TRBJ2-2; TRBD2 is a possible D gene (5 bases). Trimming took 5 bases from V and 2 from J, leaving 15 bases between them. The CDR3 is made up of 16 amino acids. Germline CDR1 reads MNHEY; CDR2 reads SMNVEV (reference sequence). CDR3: CASSPSRAFNTGELFF. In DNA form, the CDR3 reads TGTGCCAGCAGTCCATCGCGGGCCTTCAACACCGGGGAGCTGTTTTTT.

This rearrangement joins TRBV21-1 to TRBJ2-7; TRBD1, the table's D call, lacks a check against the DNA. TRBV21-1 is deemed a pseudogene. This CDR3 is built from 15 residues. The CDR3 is CASSKMGDTSYEQYF. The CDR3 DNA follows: TGTGCCAGCAGCAAAATGGGGGACACATCCTACGAGCAGTACTTC.

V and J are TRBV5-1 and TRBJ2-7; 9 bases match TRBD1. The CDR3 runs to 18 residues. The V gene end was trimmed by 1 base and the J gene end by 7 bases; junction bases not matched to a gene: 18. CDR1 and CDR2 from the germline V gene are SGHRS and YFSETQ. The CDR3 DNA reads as TGCGCCAGCAGCTTGCAAGTAAATCGGGACAGGGTGTCGAGGGAGCAGTACTTC. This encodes CASSLQVNRDRVSREQYF.

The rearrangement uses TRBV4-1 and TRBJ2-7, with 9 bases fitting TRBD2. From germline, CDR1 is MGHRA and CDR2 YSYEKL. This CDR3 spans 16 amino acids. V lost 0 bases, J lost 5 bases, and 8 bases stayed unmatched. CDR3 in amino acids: CASSQDRPSGKDEQYF. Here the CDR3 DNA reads TGCGCCAGCAGCCAAGATAGGCCTAGCGGGAAAGACGAGCAGTACTTC.

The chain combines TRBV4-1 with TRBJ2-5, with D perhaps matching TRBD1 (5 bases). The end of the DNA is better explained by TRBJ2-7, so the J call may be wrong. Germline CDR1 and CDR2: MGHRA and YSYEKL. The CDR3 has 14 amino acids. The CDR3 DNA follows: TGCGCCAGCAGCCAATCCCAGGGTAGGAACGAGCAGTACTTC. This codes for CASSQSQGRNEQYF.

In DNA form, the CDR3 reads TGCAGCGAGTTGGTGTCCGGCGGGCAGTATTTT. Its translation: CSELVSGGQYF. The rearrangement links TRBV29-1 to TRBJ2-3; D not resolved. The CDR3 totals 11 residues. The germline V gene has CDR1 SQVTM and CDR2 ANQGSEA. The V gene lost 7 bases and the J gene lost 11 bases, with 16 bases spanning the gap.

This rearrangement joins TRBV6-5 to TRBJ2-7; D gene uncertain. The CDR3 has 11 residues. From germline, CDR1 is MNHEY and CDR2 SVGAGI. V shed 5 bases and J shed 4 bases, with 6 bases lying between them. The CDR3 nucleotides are TGTGCCAGCAGTGCGTATTACGAGCAGTACTTC. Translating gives CASSAYYEQYF.

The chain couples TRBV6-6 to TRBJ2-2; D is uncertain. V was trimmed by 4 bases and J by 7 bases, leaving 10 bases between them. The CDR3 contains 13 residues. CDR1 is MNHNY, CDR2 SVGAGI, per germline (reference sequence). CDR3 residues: CASSSPGVGELFF. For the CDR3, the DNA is TGTGCCAGCAGTTCCCCCGGTGTCGGGGAGCTGTTTTTT.

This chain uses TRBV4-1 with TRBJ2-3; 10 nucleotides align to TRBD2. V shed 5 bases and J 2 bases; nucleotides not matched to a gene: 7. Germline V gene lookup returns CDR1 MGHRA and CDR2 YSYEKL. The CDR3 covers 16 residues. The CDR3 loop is CASSKRSGRNTDTQYF. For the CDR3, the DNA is TGCGCCAGCAGCAAGCGTAGCGGGAGGAACACAGATACGCAGTATTTT.

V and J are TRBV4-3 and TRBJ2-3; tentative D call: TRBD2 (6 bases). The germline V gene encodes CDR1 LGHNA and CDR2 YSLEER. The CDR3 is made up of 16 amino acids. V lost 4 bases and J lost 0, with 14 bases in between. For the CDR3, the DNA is TGCGCCAGCAGCCGGAAGCGGGCTTACAGCACAGATACGCAGTATTTT. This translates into CASSRKRAYSTDTQYF.

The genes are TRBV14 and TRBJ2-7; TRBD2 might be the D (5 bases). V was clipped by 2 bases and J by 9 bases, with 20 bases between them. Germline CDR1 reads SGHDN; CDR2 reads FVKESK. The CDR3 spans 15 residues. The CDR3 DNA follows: TGTGCCAGCAGCCAATACCGCCAAGAGGGAATTGGGCAGTACTTC. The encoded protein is CASSQYRQEGIGQYF.

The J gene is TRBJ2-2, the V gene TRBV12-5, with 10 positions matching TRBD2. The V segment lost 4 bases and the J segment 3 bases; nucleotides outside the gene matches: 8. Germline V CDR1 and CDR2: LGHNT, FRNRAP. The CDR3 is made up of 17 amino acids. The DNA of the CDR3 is TGTGCTAGTGGTTGGCTCCCTGGACTAGCGGACACCGGGGAGCTGTTTTTT. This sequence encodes CASGWLPGLADTGELFF.

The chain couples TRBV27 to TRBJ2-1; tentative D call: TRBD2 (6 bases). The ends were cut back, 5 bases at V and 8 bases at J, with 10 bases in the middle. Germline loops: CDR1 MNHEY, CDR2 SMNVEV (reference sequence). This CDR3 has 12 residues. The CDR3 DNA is TGTGCCAGCAGTCCTCAGCGGGATGAGCAGTTCTTC. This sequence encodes CASSPQRDEQFF.

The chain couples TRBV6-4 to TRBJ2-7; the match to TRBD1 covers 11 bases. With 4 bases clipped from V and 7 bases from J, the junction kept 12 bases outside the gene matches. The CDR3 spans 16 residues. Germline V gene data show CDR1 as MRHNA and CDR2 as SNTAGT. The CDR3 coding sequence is TGTGCCAGCAGTGGTGGGTGGGACAGGGGGTCGGGTGAGCAGTACTTC. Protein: CASSGGWDRGSGEQYF.

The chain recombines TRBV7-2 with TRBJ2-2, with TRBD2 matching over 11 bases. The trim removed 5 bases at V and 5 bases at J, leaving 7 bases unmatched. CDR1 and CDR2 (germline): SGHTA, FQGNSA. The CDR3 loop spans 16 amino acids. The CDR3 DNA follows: TGTGCCAGCAGCGTCCTAGCGGGAGGCGAAACCGGGGAGCTGTTTTTT. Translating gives CASSVLAGGETGELFF.

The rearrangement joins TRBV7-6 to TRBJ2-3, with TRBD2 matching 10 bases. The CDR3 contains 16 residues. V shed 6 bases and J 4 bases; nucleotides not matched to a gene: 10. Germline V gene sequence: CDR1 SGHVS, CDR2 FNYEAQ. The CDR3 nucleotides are TGTGCCAGCAGTCGAGGGAGCGGGAGGGGCGCAGATACGCAGTATTTT. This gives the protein CASSRGSGRGADTQYF.

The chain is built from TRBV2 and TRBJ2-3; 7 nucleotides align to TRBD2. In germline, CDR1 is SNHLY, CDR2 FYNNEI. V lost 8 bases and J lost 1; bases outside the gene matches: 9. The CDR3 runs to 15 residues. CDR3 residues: CASLRPSGGTDTQYF. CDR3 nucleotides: TGTGCCAGCCTCCGTCCCAGCGGGGGCACAGATACGCAGTATTTT.

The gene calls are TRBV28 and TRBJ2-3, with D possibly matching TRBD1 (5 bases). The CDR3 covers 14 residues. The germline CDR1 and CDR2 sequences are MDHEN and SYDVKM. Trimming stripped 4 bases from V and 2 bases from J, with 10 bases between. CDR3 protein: CASSSRVPTDTQYF. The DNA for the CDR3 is TGTGCCAGCAGTTCCAGGGTACCCACAGATACGCAGTATTTT. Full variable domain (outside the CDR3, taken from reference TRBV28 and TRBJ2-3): DVKVTQSSRYLVKRTGEKVFLECVQDMDHENMFWYRQDPGLGLRLIYFSYDVKMKEKGDIPEGYSVSREKKERFSLILESASTNQTSMYLCASSSRVPTDTQYFGPGTRLTVL.